Sequencing of this TCR beta chain was carried out in a study of PD-1 blockade in classical Hodgkin lymphoma. Looking at the study overall: Patients received nivolumab 3 mg/kg intravenously every 2 weeks.

As concerns this clone: The antigen remains undetermined.

Germline V gives CDR1 GTSNPN, CDR2 SVGIG (reference sequence). V lost 0 bases and J lost 4, with 9 bases in between. The CDR3 is 13 amino acids. Findings of the study overall: There was a significant rise in CD4+ TCR diversity by C4D1, with no such rise for CD8+. Initiation of nivolumab under 1 year after ASCT led to exclusion of patients.

The method was immunoSEQ multiplex PCR; TCRdb's version includes in-frame clones alone and lacks a portion of them. The sample records tens of thousands of clones, under 95% being singletons. Noted time point: cycle 4 day 1 (C4D1), after around six weeks of nivolumab. The patients all showed relapse after autologous stem cell transplantation, while their brentuximab vedotin exposure varied. Progressive disease, partial response or complete response was each patient's best response. The V and J genes are TRBV30 and TRBJ2-5; weak D call: TRBD2 (5 bases). Source: peripheral blood mononuclear cells (PBMCs), taken before the fourth cycle of nivolumab. The TCR sequence derives from a human donor with classical Hodgkin lymphoma. The CDR3 is CAWSVHRGETQYF. In DNA form, the CDR3 reads TGTGCCTGGAGTGTACACCGGGGAGAGACCCAGTACTTC.